This T cell receptor beta chain stems from a study of brain T cells in children with intractable seizures. Overall study findings and caveats: HCMV serostatus was not known, and viral specificity came from CDR3 similarity only.

Concerning this clone itself: The target antigen is unknown.

Pre-surgery treatment included at least one anti-epileptic drug. The assay was immunoSEQ multiplex PCR, and TCRdb's table has in-frame clones only and misses some. The repertoire includes about 80,000 clones, under 95% of them detected once, and about 24% sits in the top ten. Per germline, CDR1 SGDLS and CDR2 YYNGEE. This CDR3 is built from 15 residues. V lost 0 bases and J lost 13; bases outside the gene matches: 11. The sequencing used peripheral blood, collected at surgery. J is TRBJ1-2 and V is TRBV9, with 11 bases lining up with TRBD1. The origin of this receptor is a girl aged 2 to 9 with Rasmussen encephalitis and intractable seizures. CDR3: CASSVGPPGQGVVTF. CDR3 nucleotides: TGTGCCAGCAGCGTAGGCCCCCCGGGACAGGGGGTTGTCACCTTC. The full variable domain, its missing parts supplied by reference TRBV9 and TRBJ1-2, is DSGVTQTPKHLITATGQRVTLRCSPRSGDLSVYWYQQSLDQGLQFLIQYYNGEERAKGNILERFSAQQFPDLHSELNLSSLELGDSALYFCASSVGPPGQGVVTFGSGTRLTVV.